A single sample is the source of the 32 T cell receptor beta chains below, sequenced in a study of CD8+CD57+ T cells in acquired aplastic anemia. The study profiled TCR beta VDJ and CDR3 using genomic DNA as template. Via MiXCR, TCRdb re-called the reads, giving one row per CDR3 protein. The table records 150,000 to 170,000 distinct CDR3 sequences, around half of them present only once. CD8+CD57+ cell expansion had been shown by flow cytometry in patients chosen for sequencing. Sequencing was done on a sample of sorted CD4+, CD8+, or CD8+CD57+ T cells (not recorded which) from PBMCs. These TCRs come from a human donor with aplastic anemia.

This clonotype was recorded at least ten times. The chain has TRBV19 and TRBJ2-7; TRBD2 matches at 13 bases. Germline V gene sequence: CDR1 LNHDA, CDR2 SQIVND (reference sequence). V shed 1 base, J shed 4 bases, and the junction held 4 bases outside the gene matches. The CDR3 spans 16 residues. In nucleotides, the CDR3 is TGTGCCAGTAGTATAGCCTGGACTAGCGGGAGTTACGAGCAGTACTTC. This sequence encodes CASSIAWTSGSYEQYF.

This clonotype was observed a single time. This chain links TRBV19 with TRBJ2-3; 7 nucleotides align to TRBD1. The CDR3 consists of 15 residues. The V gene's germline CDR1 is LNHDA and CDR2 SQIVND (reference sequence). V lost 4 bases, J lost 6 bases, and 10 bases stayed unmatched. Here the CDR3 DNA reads TGTGCCAGTAGTACCAGGGGGATTTCAGGGGATACGCAGTATTTT. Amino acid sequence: CASSTRGISGDTQYF. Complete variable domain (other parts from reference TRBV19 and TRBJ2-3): DGGITQSPKYLFRKEGQNVTLSCEQNLNHDAMYWYRQDPGQGLRLIYYSQIVNDFQKGDIAEGYSVSREKKESFPLTVTSAQKNPTAFYLCASSTRGISGDTQYFGPGTRLTVL.

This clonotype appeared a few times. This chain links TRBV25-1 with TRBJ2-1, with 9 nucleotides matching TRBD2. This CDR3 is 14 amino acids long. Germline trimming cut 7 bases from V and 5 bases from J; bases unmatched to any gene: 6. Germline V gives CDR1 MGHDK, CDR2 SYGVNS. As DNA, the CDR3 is TGTGCCAGCAAGACTAGCGGCTCACACAATGAGCAGTTCTTC. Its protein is CASKTSGSHNEQFF.

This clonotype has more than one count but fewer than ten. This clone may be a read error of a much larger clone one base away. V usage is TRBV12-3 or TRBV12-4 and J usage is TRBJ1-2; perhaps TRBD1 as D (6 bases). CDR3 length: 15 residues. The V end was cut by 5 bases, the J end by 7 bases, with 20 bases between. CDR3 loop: CASSLPQGGGVGYTF. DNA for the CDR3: TGTGCCAGCAGTCTTCCACAAGGAGGGGGGGTTGGCTACACCTTC.

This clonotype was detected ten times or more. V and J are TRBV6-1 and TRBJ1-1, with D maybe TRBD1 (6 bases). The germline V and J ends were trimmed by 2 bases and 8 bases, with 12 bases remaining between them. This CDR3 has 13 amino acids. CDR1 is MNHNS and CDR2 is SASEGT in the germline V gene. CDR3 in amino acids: CASSETGLLEAFF. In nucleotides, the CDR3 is TGTGCCAGCAGTGAAACAGGGCTATTGGAAGCTTTCTTT.

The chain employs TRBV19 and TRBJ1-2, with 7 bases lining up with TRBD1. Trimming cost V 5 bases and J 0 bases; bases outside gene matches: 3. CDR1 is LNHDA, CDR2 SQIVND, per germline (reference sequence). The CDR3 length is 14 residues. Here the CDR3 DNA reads TGTGCCAGTAGTCGACAGGGAACTAACTATGGCTACACCTTC. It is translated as CASSRQGTNYGYTF.

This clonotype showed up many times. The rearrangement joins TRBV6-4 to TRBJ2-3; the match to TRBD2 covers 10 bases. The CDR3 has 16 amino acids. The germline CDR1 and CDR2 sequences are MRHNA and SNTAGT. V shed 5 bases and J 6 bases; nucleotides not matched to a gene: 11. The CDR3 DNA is TGTGCCAGCAGTCTCCAATCCAGCGGGGGGGGCGATACGCAGTATTTT. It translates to CASSLQSSGGGDTQYF.

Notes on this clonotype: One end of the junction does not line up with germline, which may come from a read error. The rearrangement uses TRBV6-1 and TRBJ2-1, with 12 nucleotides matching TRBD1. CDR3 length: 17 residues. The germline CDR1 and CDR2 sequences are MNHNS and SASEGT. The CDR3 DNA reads TGTGCCAGCAGTCTTAACCGGGACAGGGGGCTCTACAATGGGCAGTTCTTC. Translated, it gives CASSLNRDRGLYNGQFF.

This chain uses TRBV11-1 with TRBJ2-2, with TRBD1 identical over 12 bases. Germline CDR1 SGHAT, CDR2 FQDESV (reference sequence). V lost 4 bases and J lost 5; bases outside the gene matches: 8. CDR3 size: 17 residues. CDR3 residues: CASSCSGTGGLTGELFF. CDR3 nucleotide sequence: TGTGCCAGCAGCTGTTCCGGGACAGGGGGCCTGACCGGGGAGCTGTTTTTT.

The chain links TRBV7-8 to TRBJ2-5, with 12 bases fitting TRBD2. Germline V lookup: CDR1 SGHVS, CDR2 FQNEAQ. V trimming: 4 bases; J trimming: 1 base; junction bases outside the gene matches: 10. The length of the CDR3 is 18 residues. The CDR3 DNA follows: TGTGCCAGCAGCTGGCTTGCCCTAGCGGGGGGGGCCCAAGAGACCCAGTACTTC. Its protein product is CASSWLALAGGAQETQYF. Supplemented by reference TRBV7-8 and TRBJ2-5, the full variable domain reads GAGVSQSPRYKVAKRGQDVALRCDPISGHVSLFWYQQALGQGPEFLTYFQNEAQLDKSGLPSDRFFAERPEGSVSTLKIQRTQQEDSAVYLCASSWLALAGGAQETQYFGPGTRLLVL.

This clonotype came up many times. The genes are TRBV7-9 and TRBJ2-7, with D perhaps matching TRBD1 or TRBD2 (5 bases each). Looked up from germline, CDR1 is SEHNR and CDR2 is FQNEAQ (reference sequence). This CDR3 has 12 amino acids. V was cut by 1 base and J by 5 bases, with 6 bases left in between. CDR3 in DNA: TGTGCCAGCAGCTTAGGAGGGGACGAGCAGTACTTC. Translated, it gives CASSLGGDEQYF.

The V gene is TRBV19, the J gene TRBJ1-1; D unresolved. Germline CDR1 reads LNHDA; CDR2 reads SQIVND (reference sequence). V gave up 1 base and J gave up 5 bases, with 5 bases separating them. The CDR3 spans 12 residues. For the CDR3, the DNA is TGTGCCAGTAGTATAGGGTGGACTGAAGCTTTCTTT. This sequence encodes CASSIGWTEAFF. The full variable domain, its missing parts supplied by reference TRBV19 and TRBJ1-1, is DGGITQSPKYLFRKEGQNVTLSCEQNLNHDAMYWYRQDPGQGLRLIYYSQIVNDFQKGDIAEGYSVSREKKESFPLTVTSAQKNPTAFYLCASSIGWTEAFFGQGTRLTVV.

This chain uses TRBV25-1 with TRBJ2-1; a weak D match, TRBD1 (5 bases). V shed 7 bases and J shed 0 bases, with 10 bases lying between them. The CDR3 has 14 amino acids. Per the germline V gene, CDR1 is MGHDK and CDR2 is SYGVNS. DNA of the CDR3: TGTGCCAGCACTGGGGCTCTCTCCTACAATGAGCAGTTCTTC. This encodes CASTGALSYNEQFF.

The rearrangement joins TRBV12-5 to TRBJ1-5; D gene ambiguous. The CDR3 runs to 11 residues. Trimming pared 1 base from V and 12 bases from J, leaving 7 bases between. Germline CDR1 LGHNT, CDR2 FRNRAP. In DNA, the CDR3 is TGTGCTAGTGGTTTGGGAGTGCTCCAGCATTTT. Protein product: CASGLGVLQHF.

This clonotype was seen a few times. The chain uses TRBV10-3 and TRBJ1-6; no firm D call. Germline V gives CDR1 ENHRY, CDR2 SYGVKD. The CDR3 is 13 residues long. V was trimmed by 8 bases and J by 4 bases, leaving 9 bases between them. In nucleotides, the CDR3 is TGTGCCATCTCCCGGGGTTATAATTCACCCCTCCACTTT. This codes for CAISRGYNSPLHF.

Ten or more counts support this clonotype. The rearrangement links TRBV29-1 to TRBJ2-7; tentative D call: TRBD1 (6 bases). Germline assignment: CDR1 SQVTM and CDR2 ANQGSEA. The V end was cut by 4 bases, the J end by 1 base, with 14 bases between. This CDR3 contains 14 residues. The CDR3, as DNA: TGCAGCGTTGTAACCGACAGGACTTCCTACGAGCAGTACTTC. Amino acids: CSVVTDRTSYEQYF.

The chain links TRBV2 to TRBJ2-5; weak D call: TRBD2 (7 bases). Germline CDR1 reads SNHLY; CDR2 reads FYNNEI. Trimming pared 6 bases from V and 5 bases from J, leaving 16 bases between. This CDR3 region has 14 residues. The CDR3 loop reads CASRARGPRETQYF. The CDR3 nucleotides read TGTGCCAGCAGAGCGCGGGGGCCCCGGGAGACCCAGTACTTC.

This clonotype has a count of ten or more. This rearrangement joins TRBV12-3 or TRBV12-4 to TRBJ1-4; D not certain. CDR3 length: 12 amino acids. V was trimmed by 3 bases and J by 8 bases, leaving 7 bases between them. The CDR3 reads CASSFREEKLFF. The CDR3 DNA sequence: TGTGCCAGCAGTTTCCGCGAGGAAAAACTGTTTTTT.

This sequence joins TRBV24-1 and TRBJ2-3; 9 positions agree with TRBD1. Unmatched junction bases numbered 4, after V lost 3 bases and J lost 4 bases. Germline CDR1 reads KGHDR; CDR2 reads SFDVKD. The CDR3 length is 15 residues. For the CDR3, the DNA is TGTGCCACCAGTGATATAGGACAGGGGCCAGATACGCAGTATTTT. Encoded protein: CATSDIGQGPDTQYF.

CDR3 in DNA: TGCAGTGCTATGCCGGGAACTACCTACGAGCAGTACTTC. Translated: CSAMPGTTYEQYF. This chain links TRBV20-1 with TRBJ2-7, with D tentatively TRBD2 (5 bases). Germline CDR1 and CDR2: DFQATT and SNEGSKA (reference sequence). Trimming shortened V by 4 bases and J by 2 bases, and 12 bases separated the two germline ends. This CDR3 spans 13 amino acids.

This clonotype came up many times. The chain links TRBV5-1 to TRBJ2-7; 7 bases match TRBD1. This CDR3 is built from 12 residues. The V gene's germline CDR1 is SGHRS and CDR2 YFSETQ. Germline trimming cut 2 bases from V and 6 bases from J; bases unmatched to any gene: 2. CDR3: CASSLSGGEQYF. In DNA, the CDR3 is TGCGCCAGCAGCTTATCAGGGGGCGAGCAGTACTTC.

CDR3 protein: CASKTGGEDEQYF. The CDR3 nucleotides are TGTGCCAGTAAAACAGGGGGCGAAGACGAGCAGTACTTC. The J gene is TRBJ2-7, the V gene TRBV19, with 9 bases fitting TRBD1. CDR3 length: 13 residues. J lost 5 bases, V lost 7 bases, and 6 bases had no gene match. In germline, CDR1 is LNHDA, CDR2 SQIVND (reference sequence).

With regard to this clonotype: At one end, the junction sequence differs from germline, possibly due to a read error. DNA of the CDR3: TGTGCCTCCGGACAGGTCGGGGAGCGGTACTTC. The encoded protein is CASGQVGERYF. The chain recombines TRBV7-2 with TRBJ2-7, with TRBD1 matching over 7 bases. This CDR3 has 11 amino acids. Germline CDR1 is SGHTA and CDR2 is FQGNSA.

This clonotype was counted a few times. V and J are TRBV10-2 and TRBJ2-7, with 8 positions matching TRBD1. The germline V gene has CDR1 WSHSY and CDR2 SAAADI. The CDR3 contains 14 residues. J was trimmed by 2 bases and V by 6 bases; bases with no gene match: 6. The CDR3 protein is CASRPGTGPYEQYF. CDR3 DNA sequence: TGCGCCAGCAGACCCGGGACAGGTCCCTACGAGCAGTACTTC.

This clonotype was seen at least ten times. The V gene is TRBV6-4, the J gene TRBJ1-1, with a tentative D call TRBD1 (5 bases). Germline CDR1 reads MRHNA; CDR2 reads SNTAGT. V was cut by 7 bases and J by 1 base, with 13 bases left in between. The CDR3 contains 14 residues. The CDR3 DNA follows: TGTGCCAGCACCCCGGGAAGGGGGAACACTGAAGCTTTCTTT. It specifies CASTPGRGNTEAFF.

The CDR3, as DNA: TGTGCCAGCAGCGTGCGACTAGCGGGAGTAGGTGAGCAGTTCTTC. Protein sequence: CASSVRLAGVGEQFF. This chain links TRBV9 with TRBJ2-1; 12 bases fit TRBD2. Germline V gives CDR1 SGDLS, CDR2 YYNGEE. The CDR3 is made up of 15 amino acids. V trimming: 2 bases; J trimming: 9 bases; junction bases outside the gene matches: 6.

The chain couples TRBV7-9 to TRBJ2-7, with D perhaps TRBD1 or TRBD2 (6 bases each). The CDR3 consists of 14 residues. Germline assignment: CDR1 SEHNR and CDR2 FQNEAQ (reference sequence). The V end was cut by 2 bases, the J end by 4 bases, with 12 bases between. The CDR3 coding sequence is TGTGCCAGCAGCTTAAAGGGGGGTCCTTACGAGCAGTACTTC. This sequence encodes CASSLKGGPYEQYF.

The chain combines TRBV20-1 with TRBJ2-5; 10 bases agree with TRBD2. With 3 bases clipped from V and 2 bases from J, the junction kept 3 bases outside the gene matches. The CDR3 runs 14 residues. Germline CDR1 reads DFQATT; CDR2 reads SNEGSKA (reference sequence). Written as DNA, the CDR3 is TGCAGTGCTAGCCTGGGACTAGCGCAAGAGACCCAGTACTTC. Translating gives CSASLGLAQETQYF.

Here the CDR3 reads CSVGTGTDTQYF. The CDR3 DNA follows: TGCAGCGTGGGGACAGGCACAGATACGCAGTATTTT. The chain joins TRBV29-1 to TRBJ2-3, with TRBD1 identical over 7 bases. V lost 6 bases and J lost 1; bases outside the gene matches: 1. Germline V gives CDR1 SQVTM, CDR2 ANQGSEA. The CDR3 covers 12 residues.

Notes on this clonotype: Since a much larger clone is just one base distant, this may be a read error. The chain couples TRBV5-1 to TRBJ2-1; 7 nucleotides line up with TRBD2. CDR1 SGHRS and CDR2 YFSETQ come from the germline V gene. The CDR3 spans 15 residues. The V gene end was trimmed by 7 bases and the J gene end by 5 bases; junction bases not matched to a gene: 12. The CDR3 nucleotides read TGCGCCAGCGGAACCGTGCTGGGGGGGGACAATGAGCAGTTCTTC. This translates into CASGTVLGGDNEQFF.

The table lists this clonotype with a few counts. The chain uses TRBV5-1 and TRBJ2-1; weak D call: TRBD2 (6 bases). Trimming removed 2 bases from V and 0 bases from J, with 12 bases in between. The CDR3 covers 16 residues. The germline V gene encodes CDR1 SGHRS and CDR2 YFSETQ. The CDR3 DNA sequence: TGCGCCAGCAGCTTCGGCGGGGAGAGCTCCTACAATGAGCAGTTCTTC. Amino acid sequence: CASSFGGESSYNEQFF.

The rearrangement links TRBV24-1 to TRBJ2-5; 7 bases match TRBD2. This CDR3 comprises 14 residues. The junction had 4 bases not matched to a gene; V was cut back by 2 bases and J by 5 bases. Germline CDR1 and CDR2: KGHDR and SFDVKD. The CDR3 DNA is TGTGCCACCAGTGATTGGACTAGGGTGGAGACCCAGTACTTC. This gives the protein CATSDWTRVETQYF.